Below, 23 T cell receptor beta chains from the same sample are listed, as sequenced in a study of radiotherapy plus CTLA-4 blockade in lung cancer (dated by TCRdb to the late 2010s). Receptor libraries were prepared by the immunoSEQ multiplex PCR assay. In its TCRdb copy, this immuneACCESS table keeps in-frame sequences only and misses some clones. Where compared with another copy, unresolved V genes explain less than half of these, and the others have no known cause. The sample yields about 62,000 clones; 76% were counted once. The top ten hold around 3% of the sample. Sequencing used peripheral blood, obtained from a patient treated with radiotherapy plus ipilimumab. The receptors were sampled from a human donor with non-small cell lung cancer who had a complete response to radiotherapy plus ipilimumab.

V usage is TRBV15 and J usage is TRBJ2-2; D is uncertain. V shed 0 bases and J shed 9 bases, with 17 bases lying between them. Germline CDR1 is LNHNV and CDR2 is YYDKDF (reference sequence). There are 16 residues in the CDR3. CDR3 sequence: CATSRDLAHEGRELFF. As DNA, the CDR3 is TGTGCCACCAGCAGAGATTTAGCTCACGAAGGCCGGGAGCTGTTTTTT.

This chain joins TRBV5-6 and TRBJ2-3, with D possibly being TRBD2 (6 bases). V shed 7 bases and J shed 5 bases, with 11 bases lying between them. The length of the CDR3 is 12 residues. Germline CDR1 is SGHDT and CDR2 is YYEEEE. The CDR3 nucleotides are TGTGCCAGCGGGACTCCCGAAGATACGCAGTATTTT. Its translation is CASGTPEDTQYF.

This clone was seen only a few times. The chain combines TRBV19 with TRBJ2-7, with D possibly being TRBD2 (6 bases). The ends were cut back, 0 bases at V and 2 bases at J, with 11 bases in the middle. Germline-derived CDR1 and CDR2 are LNHDA and SQIVND (reference sequence). The CDR3 extends over 15 amino acids. CDR3 sequence (DNA): TGTGCCAGTAGTATAGAACGGGGGTCGGCCTACGAGCAGTACTTC. As protein: CASSIERGSAYEQYF.

This clone has a count of ten or more. The chain links TRBV7-6 to TRBJ1-6; no clear D. Trimming removed 1 base from V and 1 base from J, with 5 bases in between. The length of the CDR3 is 15 residues. Per the germline V gene, CDR1 is SGHVS and CDR2 is FNYEAQ. In DNA form, the CDR3 reads TGTGCCAGCAGCTTAGACCGGTCCTATAATTCACCCCTCCACTTT. Its protein is CASSLDRSYNSPLHF.

The chain carries TRBV18 and TRBJ2-1, with 11 nucleotides matching TRBD2. This CDR3 has 14 amino acids. Germline loops: CDR1 KGHSH, CDR2 LQKENI. The ends lost 4 bases at V and 15 bases at J; junction bases unmatched: 11. The CDR3 spells CASSLVAGGHSSFF. CDR3 nucleotide sequence: TGTGCCAGCTCACTAGTAGCGGGGGGGCATTCGTCGTTCTTC.

This rearrangement joins TRBV30 to TRBJ2-2, with a possible D match to TRBD1 (5 bases). The V end was cut by 0 bases, the J end by 5 bases, with 10 bases between. CDR3 size: 14 residues. The germline gives CDR1 GTSNPN, CDR2 SVGIG (reference sequence). CDR3 protein: CAWSVHRTTGELFF. The DNA for the CDR3 is TGTGCCTGGAGTGTACACAGGACAACCGGGGAGCTGTTTTTT.

This clone appeared a single time. The gene calls are TRBV7-8 and TRBJ2-1; 8 nucleotides agree with TRBD2. Germline trimming cut 2 bases from V and 5 bases from J; bases unmatched to any gene: 8. Germline CDR1 and CDR2: SGHVS and FQNEAQ. The CDR3 is 16 residues long. This CDR3 reads CASSLLGDGGDNEQFF. Written as DNA, the CDR3 is TGTGCCAGCAGCTTATTAGGTGACGGGGGGGACAATGAGCAGTTCTTC.

The gene calls are TRBV27 and TRBJ1-2; 10 positions agree with TRBD1. CDR1 and CDR2 (germline): MNHEY, SMNVEV (reference sequence). The CDR3 has 15 amino acids. V gave up 4 bases and J gave up 4 bases; unmatched junction bases: 6. CDR3 loop: CASSSSGTGAYGYTF. In DNA, the CDR3 is TGTGCCAGCAGTTCCTCCGGGACAGGGGCCTATGGCTACACCTTC.

CDR3 residues: CASSLKGPKTSEILHNEQFF. CDR3 DNA: TGTGCCAGCAGCTTAAAAGGGCCTAAGACTAGCGAGATTCTCCACAATGAGCAGTTCTTC. V is TRBV7-3 and J is TRBJ2-1, with TRBD2 matching over 8 bases. CDR1 is SGHTA and CDR2 is FQGTGA in the germline V gene. V lost 1 base to trimming and J lost 5 bases; unmatched junction nucleotides: 19. The CDR3 has 20 residues. The whole variable domain, filled in from reference TRBV7-3 and TRBJ2-1, reads GAGVSQTPSNKVTEKGKYVELRCDPISGHTALYWYRQSLGQGPEFLIYFQGTGAADDSGLPNDRFFAVRPEGSVSTLKIQRTERGDSAVYLCASSLKGPKTSEILHNEQFFGPGTRLTVL.

V and J are TRBV4-1 and TRBJ1-2; D call uncertain. The V end lost 1 base, the J end lost 7 bases, and 7 bases lay between the germline ends. This CDR3 comprises 12 residues. In germline, CDR1 is MGHRA, CDR2 YSYEKL. Here the CDR3 reads CASSQVHGGYTF. DNA for the CDR3: TGCGCCAGCAGCCAAGTCCACGGTGGCTACACCTTC.

J is TRBJ1-5 and V is TRBV5-1; a possible D gene is TRBD1 (6 bases). Germline values: CDR1 SGHRS, CDR2 YFSETQ. V gave up 4 bases and J gave up 0 bases, with 26 bases separating them. CDR3 length: 20 amino acids. CDR3 sequence: CASSAAIPGQRPISNQPQHF. The CDR3 DNA reads as TGCGCCAGCAGCGCAGCAATCCCGGGACAACGCCCGATTAGCAATCAGCCCCAGCATTTT.

J is TRBJ2-4 and V is TRBV4-1; a possible D gene is TRBD1 (5 bases). Germline assignment: CDR1 MGHRA and CDR2 YSYEKL. With 0 bases removed from V and 0 bases from J, the gap between germline ends came to 6 bases. The CDR3 totals 15 residues. DNA for the CDR3: TGCGCCAGCAGCCAAGACAGGGAAGCCAAAAACATTCAGTACTTC. Protein sequence: CASSQDREAKNIQYF.

This clone was counted once. V is TRBV19 and J is TRBJ1-2; D possibly corresponds to TRBD1 (6 bases). CDR1 and CDR2 from the germline V gene are LNHDA and SQIVND (reference sequence). CDR3 size: 15 residues. Between the trimmed V and J ends, which lost 0 bases and 7 bases, there was a span of 15 bases. The CDR3 coding sequence is TGTGCCAGTAGTATAGATCTCCGGACAGTTGCTGGCTACACCTTC. It translates to CASSIDLRTVAGYTF.

The rearrangement uses TRBV7-2 and TRBJ2-1; 8 nucleotides line up with TRBD1. The junction had 5 bases not matched to a gene; V was cut back by 5 bases and J by 8 bases. CDR3 length equals 13 residues. Germline V gene lookup returns CDR1 SGHTA and CDR2 FQGNSA. The CDR3 sequence is CASSIGQGHEQFF. The CDR3 DNA reads as TGTGCCAGCAGCATAGGACAGGGCCATGAGCAGTTCTTC.

This clone was counted only a few times. This chain joins TRBV5-4 and TRBJ2-3; 9 nucleotides align to TRBD2. The CDR3 totals 15 residues. With 5 bases clipped from V and 5 bases from J, the junction kept 9 bases outside the gene matches. The germline CDR1 and CDR2 sequences are SGHNT and YYREEE (reference sequence). The CDR3 nucleotides are TGTGCCAGCAGTAGTAGCGGGAGACGAGGAGATACGCAGTATTTT. Protein sequence: CASSSSGRRGDTQYF.

The gene calls are TRBV28 and TRBJ2-7; D not resolved. The CDR3 has 13 residues. CDR1 MDHEN and CDR2 SYDVKM come from the germline V gene. The V and J ends lost 7 bases and 5 bases respectively, with 15 bases between them. The CDR3 DNA reads as TGTGCCAGCATTCCGTGGAGTTCCCACGAGCAGTACTTC. Its protein is CASIPWSSHEQYF.

This CDR3 is CAISESGHGSEQYF. Written as DNA, the CDR3 is TGTGCCATCAGTGAGTCGGGCCATGGGTCCGAGCAGTACTTC. The V and J genes are TRBV10-3 and TRBJ2-7; D remains unclear. The CDR3 sequence is 14 residues long. V dropped 0 bases and J dropped 6 bases, with 12 bases sitting between them. The germline V gene has CDR1 ENHRY and CDR2 SYGVKD.

The chain links TRBV4-1 to TRBJ2-1; D is unclear. There are 12 residues in the CDR3. From germline, CDR1 is MGHRA and CDR2 YSYEKL. The ends were cut back, 2 bases at V and 9 bases at J, with 8 bases in the middle. The CDR3 protein is CASSQIGREQFF. CDR3 coding DNA: TGCGCCAGCAGCCAAATTGGCCGTGAGCAGTTCTTC.

This chain connects TRBV5-4 to TRBJ2-1; the D gene is possibly TRBD1 (6 bases). V was pared by 4 bases and J by 9 bases, with 20 bases between. Germline CDR1 SGHNT, CDR2 YYREEE (reference sequence). The CDR3 runs to 15 residues. The DNA for the CDR3 is TGTGCCAGCAGCCCCCCGATACAGGGAAAGGGTGAGCAGTTCTTC. Its translation is CASSPPIQGKGEQFF.

V usage is TRBV4-1 and J usage is TRBJ2-2; possible D gene TRBD2, 5 bases. Germline V gene lookup returns CDR1 MGHRA and CDR2 YSYEKL. Trimming took off 3 bases at V and 2 bases at J, with 13 bases between the two ends. CDR3 length: 16 residues. The CDR3 sequence: CASSQRAGDNTGELFF. The CDR3 DNA is TGCGCCAGCAGCCAGAGGGCCGGGGATAACACCGGGGAGCTGTTTTTT.

This clone has more than one count but fewer than ten. The J gene is TRBJ2-7, the V gene TRBV7-9, with TRBD2 matching over 14 bases. Per germline, CDR1 SEHNR and CDR2 FQNEAQ (reference sequence). Losses at the gene ends were 6 bases for V and 2 bases for J; bases not matched to a gene: 9. The CDR3 has 17 amino acids. The CDR3 region has the DNA TGTGCCAGCAGTCGAGGGACTAGCGGGAGTCTCACCTACGAGCAGTACTTC. Its protein is CASSRGTSGSLTYEQYF. The whole variable domain, remainder taken from reference TRBV7-9 and TRBJ2-7, is DTGVSQNPRHKITKRGQNVTFRCDPISEHNRLYWYRQTLGQGPEFLTYFQNEAQLEKSRLLSDRFSAERPKGSFSTLEIQRTEQGDSAMYLCASSRGTSGSLTYEQYFGPGTRLTVT.

The chain recombines TRBV5-6 with TRBJ2-7; 11 bases are shared with TRBD1. J was trimmed by 5 bases and V by 2 bases; bases with no gene match: 3. Germline-derived CDR1 and CDR2 are SGHDT and YYEEEE. This CDR3 is built from 14 residues. The CDR3 loop is CASSFRTGGNEQYF. The CDR3 nucleotides are TGTGCCAGCAGCTTCAGGACAGGGGGCAACGAGCAGTACTTC.

The chain is built from TRBV28 and TRBJ2-4, with a weak D call TRBD2 (5 bases). Germline CDR1 is MDHEN and CDR2 is SYDVKM. The germline V and J ends were trimmed by 6 bases and 9 bases, with 15 bases remaining between them. The CDR3 extends over 13 amino acids. The CDR3 is CASSPRGWGIQYF. CDR3 nucleotides: TGTGCCAGCAGCCCCCGCGGGTGGGGCATTCAGTACTTC.